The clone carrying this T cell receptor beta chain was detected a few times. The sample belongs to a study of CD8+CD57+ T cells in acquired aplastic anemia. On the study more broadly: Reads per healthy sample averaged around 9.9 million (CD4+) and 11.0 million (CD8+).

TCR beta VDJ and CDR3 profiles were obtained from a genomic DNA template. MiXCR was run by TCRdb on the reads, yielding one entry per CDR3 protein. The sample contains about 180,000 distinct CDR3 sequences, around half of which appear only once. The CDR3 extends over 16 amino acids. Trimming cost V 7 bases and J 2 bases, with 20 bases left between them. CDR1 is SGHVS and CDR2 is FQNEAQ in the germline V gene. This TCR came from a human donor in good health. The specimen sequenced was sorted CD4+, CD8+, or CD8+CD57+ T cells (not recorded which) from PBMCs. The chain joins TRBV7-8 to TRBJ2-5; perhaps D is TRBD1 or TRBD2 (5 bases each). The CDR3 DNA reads TGTGCCAGCACCCCAGTGGCTCCGGGGCAACAAGAGACCCAGTACTTC. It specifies CASTPVAPGQQETQYF.